The 27 T cell receptor beta chains below all came from one sample that was sequenced in a study of CD8+CD57+ T cells in acquired aplastic anemia listed by TCRdb under 2018. TCRdb records Illumina HiSeq 2000 as the sequencer. Genomic DNA served as template for TCR beta VDJ combination and CDR3 sequence profiling. In-frame beta chains were kept once TCRdb had trimmed the public reads at Q25 with fastp and called clones with MiXCR. Entries that share a CDR3 protein sequence are merged under the most common genes and DNA. The sample table records under 200,000 distinct CDR3 sequences; under 70% of these occur just once. The ten top clones hold around 45% of the sample. Sequencing was performed on sorted CD4+, CD8+, or CD8+CD57+ T cells (not recorded which) from PBMCs. The receptor set was obtained from a human donor with severe aplastic anemia or a healthy control (not recorded which).

This clonotype was seen many times. This rearrangement joins TRBV11-2 to TRBJ2-2; perhaps TRBD1 as D (5 bases). V was pared by 5 bases and J by 0 bases, with 10 bases between. CDR1 is SGHAT, CDR2 FQNNGV, per germline. The CDR3 totals 15 residues. CDR3 DNA: TGTGCCAGCAGCGGAAGGGGTACGAACACCGGGGAGCTGTTTTTT. Its protein product is CASSGRGTNTGELFF.

The chain recombines TRBV7-9 with TRBJ2-3; 12 nucleotides line up with TRBD2. This CDR3 contains 19 residues. The germline V gene has CDR1 SEHNR and CDR2 FQNEAQ (reference sequence). Trimming took 5 bases from V and 2 from J; bases not matched to a gene: 14. The CDR3 DNA reads as TGTGCCAGCAGCCAAACTAGCGGGGGGACTATCCGATCCACAGATACGCAGTATTTT. Its protein product is CASSQTSGGTIRSTDTQYF.

This rearrangement joins TRBV7-9 to TRBJ1-1; TRBD1 aligns across 9 bases. This CDR3 spans 16 amino acids. J was trimmed by 5 bases and V by 5 bases; bases with no gene match: 12. Germline V lookup: CDR1 SEHNR, CDR2 FQNEAQ (reference sequence). CDR3 residues: CASSTGTGTIRTEAFF. CDR3 in DNA: TGTGCCAGCAGCACTGGGACAGGGACTATTAGAACTGAAGCTTTCTTT.

This clonotype was observed a few times. The V call is TRBV29-1, the J call TRBJ1-1; perhaps TRBD1 as D (5 bases). CDR1 and CDR2 from the germline V gene are SQVTM and ANQGSEA. V dropped 3 bases and J dropped 0 bases, with 8 bases sitting between them. The length of the CDR3 is 13 residues. The CDR3 bases are TGCAGCGTTGACGGACATGTGAACACTGAAGCTTTCTTT. This gives the protein CSVDGHVNTEAFF.

This clonotype was picked up a small number of times. The V call is TRBV9, the J call TRBJ2-1; TRBD2 aligns across 10 bases. With V trimmed by 4 bases and J by 7 bases, 8 bases remained unmatched. The germline gives CDR1 SGDLS, CDR2 YYNGEE. The CDR3 is 15 residues long. The CDR3 nucleotides read TGTGCCAGCAGCACGGGACTAGCGCTGTCTAATGAGCAGTTCTTC. This codes for CASSTGLALSNEQFF.

The chain recombines TRBV24-1 with TRBJ2-1; TRBD2 agrees at 12 bases. CDR3 size: 24 residues. CDR1 and CDR2 from the germline V gene are KGHDR and SFDVKD. Trimming took 0 bases from V and 0 from J; bases not matched to a gene: 20. The CDR3: CATSDLLGLAGGPKIELSYNEQFF. The CDR3 DNA sequence: TGTGCCACCAGTGATTTGCTCGGGCTAGCGGGAGGGCCTAAAATTGAACTCTCCTACAATGAGCAGTTCTTC.

This chain joins TRBV7-9 and TRBJ2-1, with 9 bases aligning to TRBD2. The CDR3 covers 13 residues. Germline V lookup: CDR1 SEHNR, CDR2 FQNEAQ (reference sequence). The V and J ends lost 8 bases and 4 bases, in that order; junction bases with no gene match: 3. CDR3 sequence (DNA): TGTGCCAGCGGCGGGAGGGCGTACAATGAGCAGTTCTTC. This encodes CASGGRAYNEQFF.

This rearrangement joins TRBV29-1 to TRBJ2-7; possibly TRBD1 or TRBD2 for D (5 bases each). V lost 4 bases and J lost 5, with 12 bases in between. Germline CDR1 reads SQVTM; CDR2 reads ANQGSEA. The CDR3 spans 12 residues. CDR3 sequence: CSVGPGPHEQYF. DNA for the CDR3: TGCAGCGTTGGGCCGGGACCGCACGAGCAGTACTTC.

CDR3 protein: CASSSGGFTPGGYTF. The CDR3 nucleotides read TGTGCCAGCAGCTCTGGGGGGTTCACCCCCGGCGGCTACACCTTC. The rearrangement joins TRBV7-3 to TRBJ1-2; tentative D call: TRBD1 (5 bases). Between the trimmed V and J ends, which lost 4 bases and 8 bases, there was a span of 20 bases. The germline V gene encodes CDR1 SGHTA and CDR2 FQGTGA. The length of the CDR3 is 15 residues.

In this sample, this clonotype turned up many times. This chain links TRBV5-1 with TRBJ2-5; the D call may be TRBD1 or TRBD2 (5 bases each). The germline CDR1 and CDR2 sequences are SGHRS and YFSETQ. V dropped 5 bases and J dropped 2 bases, with 10 bases sitting between them. This CDR3 contains 13 residues. The CDR3 DNA sequence: TGCGCCAGCAGACCGGGACCTCAAGAGACCCAGTACTTC. This encodes CASRPGPQETQYF.

This clonotype has only one observation. The chain recombines TRBV24-1 with TRBJ2-1; 15 bases align to TRBD2. With V trimmed by 9 bases and J by 8 bases, 7 bases remained unmatched. The CDR3 loop spans 15 amino acids. Germline lookup yields CDR1 KGHDR and CDR2 SFDVKD. The CDR3 is CATGSGTSGGYEQFF. In DNA, the CDR3 is TGTGCCACCGGCTCGGGGACTAGCGGGGGGTATGAGCAGTTCTTC.

This clonotype was counted many times. The chain couples TRBV19 to TRBJ2-3; 9 bases align to TRBD2. There are 16 residues in the CDR3. Germline CDR1 reads LNHDA; CDR2 reads SQIVND (reference sequence). V shed 2 bases and J 4 bases; nucleotides not matched to a gene: 7. The CDR3 nucleotides are TGTGCCAGTAGTATAAGGGGCGGGGGGGAATCAGATACGCAGTATTTT. As protein: CASSIRGGGESDTQYF. Full variable domain (rest looked up from reference TRBV19 and TRBJ2-3): DGGITQSPKYLFRKEGQNVTLSCEQNLNHDAMYWYRQDPGQGLRLIYYSQIVNDFQKGDIAEGYSVSREKKESFPLTVTSAQKNPTAFYLCASSIRGGGESDTQYFGPGTRLTVL.

V is TRBV5-1 and J is TRBJ2-5, with D possibly being TRBD1 (6 bases). Germline CDR1 SGHRS, CDR2 YFSETQ. Trimming removed 1 base at V and 3 bases at J, with 7 bases between. This CDR3 is 13 amino acids long. The CDR3 DNA reads as TGCGCCAGCAGCTTGACAGGGAAAGAGACCCAGTACTTC. Its translation is CASSLTGKETQYF.

The chain joins TRBV24-1 to TRBJ2-1; 10 nucleotides line up with TRBD2. This CDR3 spans 14 amino acids. The V gene end was trimmed by 5 bases and the J gene end by 7 bases; junction bases not matched to a gene: 4. The germline CDR1 and CDR2 sequences are KGHDR and SFDVKD. The CDR3 region is CATSGAGGPNEQFF. CDR3 DNA sequence: TGTGCCACCAGTGGAGCGGGGGGGCCTAATGAGCAGTTCTTC.

The chain carries TRBV11-2 and TRBJ2-5; 9 bases match TRBD2. The CDR3 covers 14 residues. The V gene's germline CDR1 is SGHAT and CDR2 FQNNGV. The V gene end was trimmed by 5 bases and the J gene end by 7 bases; junction bases not matched to a gene: 8. The CDR3 sequence is CASSPGAGGGTQYF. The CDR3 DNA sequence: TGTGCCAGCAGCCCGGGGGCGGGAGGGGGGACCCAGTACTTC.

In regard to this clonotype: One end of the junction varies from germline; a read error may be responsible. The chain couples TRBV2 to TRBJ2-7; perhaps TRBD1 as D (5 bases). The CDR3 contains 13 residues. Germline CDR1 is SNHLY and CDR2 is FYNNEI. The CDR3, as DNA: TGTGCCAGCAGCCGACAGTTCCCCTACGGGCAGTACTTC. Translating gives CASSRQFPYGQYF.

This chain uses TRBV11-3 with TRBJ2-7; 7 bases agree with TRBD2. The CDR3 runs to 16 residues. CDR1 and CDR2 from the germline V gene are SGHNT and YENEEA. V lost 5 bases to trimming and J lost 2 bases; unmatched junction nucleotides: 12. CDR3 nucleotides: TGTGCCAGCAGCAAACCCCGACTAGCCCAACCCTACGAGCAGTACTTC. The encoded protein is CASSKPRLAQPYEQYF.

This clonotype was seen ten or more times. The chain links TRBV6-2 or TRBV6-3 to TRBJ1-1; D gene ambiguous. V lost 5 bases and J 2 bases, leaving 12 bases between the germline ends. CDR3 size: 14 residues. Germline V gene lookup returns CDR1 MNHEY and CDR2 SVGEGT. CDR3 nucleotide sequence: TGTGCCAGCAGTCAGGCCAACAGCAACACTGAAGCTTTCTTT. Protein sequence: CASSQANSNTEAFF.

This clonotype was seen a handful of times. The genes are TRBV2 and TRBJ2-7; D is possibly TRBD2 (6 bases). Trimming left V 5 bases short and J 5 bases short, with 16 bases between. Germline loops: CDR1 SNHLY, CDR2 FYNNEI. This CDR3 is 14 amino acids long. The chain's CDR3 is CASSSTGVLHEQYF. The CDR3 DNA sequence: TGTGCCAGCAGTTCGACGGGAGTTTTACACGAGCAGTACTTC.

Comment on this clonotype: The conserved closing phenylalanine or tryptophan is absent in this CDR3, likely reflecting a read error. The V gene is TRBV14, the J gene TRBJ2-3; D gene ambiguous. Germline loops: CDR1 SGHDN, CDR2 FVKESK. The CDR3 loop spans 13 amino acids. V gave up 2 bases and J gave up 4 bases, with 7 bases separating them. The CDR3 spells CASSQLVADTQYS. As DNA, the CDR3 is TGTGCCAGCAGCCAACTAGTGGCAGATACGCAGTATTCT.

This clonotype was counted at least ten times. The chain uses TRBV6-5 and TRBJ1-1; D may be TRBD1 (5 bases). Germline CDR1 reads MNHEY; CDR2 reads SVGAGI. Trimming left V 0 bases short and J 8 bases short, with 10 bases between. This CDR3 is built from 13 residues. DNA for the CDR3: TGTGCCAGCAGTTACTCTGGCCGGACAGAAGCTTTCTTT. Its translation: CASSYSGRTEAFF.

With respect to this clonotype: No conserved phenylalanine or tryptophan ends this CDR3, so it is likely a read error. The genes are TRBV7-9 and TRBJ1-1; unclear D gene. Germline V gives CDR1 SEHNR, CDR2 FQNEAQ (reference sequence). The CDR3 has 15 residues. The ends were cut back, 2 bases at V and 0 bases at J, with 10 bases in the middle. In DNA, the CDR3 is TGTGCCAGCAGCTTAATAGGAGATATGAACACTGAAGCTTTCTGT. Translated: CASSLIGDMNTEAFC.

The rearrangement links TRBV12-3 or TRBV12-4 to TRBJ1-2; no reliable D call. CDR3 length: 14 residues. V lost 4 bases to trimming and J lost 3 bases, with 12 bases between them. As DNA, the CDR3 is TGTGCCAGCAGTTCGGTTGACGCTTACTATGGCTACACCTTC. It specifies CASSSVDAYYGYTF.

This clonotype appeared many times. The J gene is TRBJ2-3, the V gene TRBV19, with a weak D call TRBD2 (5 bases). Trimming left V 7 bases short and J 6 bases short, with 17 bases between. Germline CDR1 LNHDA, CDR2 SQIVND (reference sequence). The CDR3 totals 14 residues. CDR3 DNA sequence: TGTGCCAGTACCTCACTGAGCGGAGCGGATACGCAGTATTTT. The encoded protein is CASTSLSGADTQYF.

This clonotype was observed a handful of times. V gene TRBV5-6 combines with J gene TRBJ2-5; D ambiguous. Between the trimmed V and J ends, which lost 1 base and 7 bases, there was a span of 14 bases. This CDR3 spans 14 amino acids. Germline CDR1 reads SGHDT; CDR2 reads YYEEEE. In nucleotides, the CDR3 is TGTGCCAGCAGCTTGTACGCGGTCCCAGGGACCCAGTACTTC. This codes for CASSLYAVPGTQYF.

This clonotype was found once. The chain uses TRBV10-2 and TRBJ1-2, with D hard to call. The CDR3 spans 14 residues. Trimming took off 4 bases at V and 3 bases at J, with 12 bases between the two ends. Germline V gives CDR1 WSHSY, CDR2 SAAADI. The CDR3 sequence: CASSVAGTYYGYTF. In DNA form, the CDR3 reads TGCGCCAGCAGTGTCGCCGGCACATACTATGGCTACACCTTC.

About this clonotype: Its ends do not fully match the called genes, so a read error is possible. The chain links TRBV5-1 to TRBJ1-4; D is uncertain. The CDR3 covers 15 residues. The germline V gene encodes CDR1 SGHRS and CDR2 YFSETQ. The CDR3: CASSLAGATNEKLFF. CDR3 bases: TGTGCCAGCAGCTTGGCTGGGGCAACTAATGAAAAACTGTTTTTT.